This T cell receptor beta chain was captured by sequencing in a study of blood T cell repertoires in COVID-19. At the level of the study: Both acute and convalescent COVID-19 samples were obtained from the United States, Italy and Spain. Sources were T cells, B-cell-depleted T cells, or PBMCs; the material itself was cDNA or gDNA.

CDR3 length equals 14 residues. V was clipped by 3 bases and J by 3 bases; unmatched bases: 4. The germline V gene encodes CDR1 LGHDT and CDR2 YNNKEL (reference sequence). Per the original data handling: Estimated nucleated cell counts came from reference gene primer amplification. Libraries were prepared by immunoSEQ multiplex PCR; TCRdb keeps only in-frame clonotypes and omits some of them. V and J calls and clone size are those listed in that table; D and trimming were worked out from the DNA. The repertoire holds 150,000 to 180,000 clones, with about 90% as singletons. The gene calls are TRBV3-1 (or the pseudogene TRBV3-2) and TRBJ1-1; 7 nucleotides match TRBD1. The sequenced material came from peripheral blood. The sequence was collected from a man aged 45-65 years with acute or convalescent COVID-19. This CDR3 reads CASSQSDRDTEAFF. CDR3 nucleotides: TGTGCCAGCAGCCAGTCTGACAGGGACACTGAAGCTTTCTTT.